The 29 T cell receptor beta chains below all came from one sample that was sequenced in a study of identical twins. MiXCR, run by TCRdb on the 5' RACE reads, gives a single entry per CDR3 protein. The top ten clones hold roughly 1.5% of a sample with 750,000 to 950,000 distinct CDR3 sequences, around 12% of them seen once. This sample was also put to use in a study of yellow fever vaccine responses in identical twins.

Sequenced sample: PBMCs. These TCRs come from a young woman in good health.

This chain joins TRBV4-1 and TRBJ1-1; D is possibly TRBD1 (6 bases). Germline CDR1 reads MGHRA; CDR2 reads YSYEKL. The CDR3 consists of 11 residues. The V and J ends lost 6 bases and 11 bases respectively, with 13 bases between them. As DNA, the CDR3 is TGCGCCAGCAGGGAGCCAGGGGCCGCTTTCTTT. Translation gives CASREPGAAFF.

This clonotype came up many times. J is TRBJ2-2 and V is TRBV5-1, with a possible D match to TRBD2 (5 bases). V was shortened by 3 bases and J by 0 bases, with 6 bases between the two germline ends. This CDR3 region has 14 residues. Germline CDR1 reads SGHRS; CDR2 reads YFSETQ. For the CDR3, the DNA is TGCGCCAGCAGCTCCGGGGCGAACACCGGGGAGCTGTTTTTT. Protein sequence: CASSSGANTGELFF. Variable domain in full (rest from reference TRBV5-1 and TRBJ2-2): KAGVTQTPRYLIKTRGQQVTLSCSPISGHRSVSWYQQTPGQGLQFLFEYFSETQRNKGNFPGRFSGRQFSNSRSEMNVSTLELGDSALYLCASSSGANTGELFFGEGSRLTVL.

This clonotype has more than one count but fewer than ten. The rearrangement joins TRBV5-1 to TRBJ1-1, with no clear D. This CDR3 region has 14 residues. The V end was cut by 4 bases, the J end by 2 bases, with 12 bases between. The V gene's germline CDR1 is SGHRS and CDR2 YFSETQ. The CDR3 DNA reads as TGCGCCAGCAGCCTACAGACGGATAACACTGAAGCTTTCTTT. Translated: CASSLQTDNTEAFF.

The chain couples TRBV20-1 to TRBJ1-1; 9 nucleotides agree with TRBD1. Germline V CDR1 and CDR2: DFQATT, SNEGSKA (reference sequence). The V segment lost 5 bases and the J segment 0 bases; nucleotides outside the gene matches: 10. The CDR3 contains 16 residues. The CDR3 region is CSAPSGTGSMNTEAFF. The CDR3 DNA sequence: TGCAGTGCTCCTTCCGGGACAGGGAGCATGAACACTGAAGCTTTCTTT.

This clonotype was detected only a few times. The gene calls are TRBV20-1 and TRBJ2-3; TRBD1 agrees at 8 bases. This CDR3 comprises 17 residues. CDR1 is DFQATT and CDR2 is SNEGSKA in the germline V gene (reference sequence). The V gene end was trimmed by 3 bases and the J gene end by 4 bases; junction bases not matched to a gene: 15. The CDR3 sequence is CSARHPWTGMFADTQYF. DNA of the CDR3: TGCAGTGCTAGGCATCCTTGGACAGGGATGTTTGCAGATACGCAGTATTTT.

The rearrangement uses TRBV24-1 and TRBJ2-3; 13 bases fit TRBD2. CDR3 size: 15 residues. The junction had 2 bases not matched to a gene; V was cut back by 7 bases and J by 2 bases. The germline gives CDR1 KGHDR, CDR2 SFDVKD. The CDR3 sequence is CATSGTSGITDTQYF. In DNA form, the CDR3 reads TGTGCCACCAGCGGGACTAGCGGGATCACAGATACGCAGTATTTT.

Only a few counts were recorded for this clonotype. The genes are TRBV15 and TRBJ1-1; D ambiguous. The length of the CDR3 is 13 residues. Germline lookup yields CDR1 LNHNV and CDR2 YYDKDF (reference sequence). Trimming left V 1 base short and J 1 base short, with 4 bases between. The CDR3 protein is CATSRARNTEAFF. CDR3 DNA: TGTGCCACCAGCAGAGCGAGGAACACTGAAGCTTTCTTT. Full variable domain (missing parts from reference TRBV15 and TRBJ1-1): DAMVIQNPRYQVTQFGKPVTLSCSQTLNHNVMYWYQQKSSQAPKLLFHYYDKDFNNEADTPDNFQSRRPNTSFCFLDIRSPGLGDTAMYLCATSRARNTEAFFGQGTRLTVV.

The chain links TRBV5-6 to TRBJ2-2; 9 nucleotides match TRBD2. V dropped 2 bases and J dropped 6; count of bases not matched to a gene: 5. CDR3 length: 15 amino acids. Germline V gene sequence: CDR1 SGHDT, CDR2 YYEEEE. In DNA form, the CDR3 reads TGTGCCAGCAGCTTAGTAGCGGGAGAGGCCGGGGAGCTGTTTTTT. Translated, it gives CASSLVAGEAGELFF.

The gene calls are TRBV24-1 and TRBJ2-1; D not resolved. CDR3 length: 14 residues. In germline, CDR1 is KGHDR, CDR2 SFDVKD. The V end was cut by 2 bases, the J end by 4 bases, with 8 bases between. The CDR3 protein is CATSDYTGYNEQFF. CDR3 DNA: TGTGCCACCAGTGATTATACCGGGTACAATGAGCAGTTCTTC.

This clonotype has a count of ten or more. The rearrangement joins TRBV5-1 to TRBJ1-5; 7 nucleotides match TRBD1. The V gene end was trimmed by 0 bases and the J gene end by 6 bases; junction bases not matched to a gene: 3. The length of the CDR3 is 14 residues. Germline V gene lookup returns CDR1 SGHRS and CDR2 YFSETQ. In DNA, the CDR3 is TGCGCCAGCAGCTTGGAGGGGGCAGGTCAGCCCCAGCATTTT. Translation: CASSLEGAGQPQHF.

The rearrangement links TRBV10-3 to TRBJ2-7; D perhaps matches TRBD2 (6 bases). CDR1 and CDR2 (germline): ENHRY, SYGVKD. Deletions cut 0 bases from V and 4 bases from J, with 10 bases between. CDR3 length: 14 residues. This chain's CDR3 is CAISESGLNYEQYF. The CDR3 coding sequence is TGTGCCATCAGTGAGTCTGGACTAAATTACGAGCAGTACTTC.

This clonotype has a handful of counts. The V and J genes are TRBV20-1 and TRBJ2-2; 8 positions agree with TRBD1. This CDR3 is built from 17 residues. CDR1 DFQATT and CDR2 SNEGSKA come from the germline V gene (reference sequence). Trimming removed 5 bases from V and 0 bases from J; junction bases left unmatched: 11. Here the CDR3 reads CSAPHPWTGSNTGELFF. In nucleotides, the CDR3 is TGCAGTGCTCCGCACCCTTGGACAGGGTCGAACACCGGGGAGCTGTTTTTT.

This clonotype occurred many times. The rearrangement uses TRBV20-1 and TRBJ1-2, with D possibly TRBD1 on 5 matching bases. CDR1 and CDR2 from the germline V gene are DFQATT and SNEGSKA (reference sequence). V gave up 3 bases and J gave up 4 bases, with 15 bases separating them. The CDR3 is 14 residues long. CDR3 sequence (DNA): TGCAGTGCTAGCGGTCTAGGGACGGTCTATGGCTACACCTTC. Its protein is CSASGLGTVYGYTF.

This clonotype occurred many times. The chain uses TRBV16 and TRBJ2-1; the D is unclear. The V and J ends lost 0 bases and 7 bases respectively, with 7 bases between them. Per the germline V gene, CDR1 is KGHSY and CDR2 is FQNENV. The CDR3 consists of 13 residues. The CDR3 spells CASSQSGGNEQFF. The CDR3, as DNA: TGTGCCAGCAGCCAATCAGGCGGTAATGAGCAGTTCTTC.

This clonotype was seen repeatedly, ten times or more. The chain is built from TRBV27 and TRBJ2-3; D not resolved. The CDR3 spans 11 residues. CDR1 and CDR2 (germline): MNHEY, SMNVEV (reference sequence). The V end lost 5 bases, the J end lost 5 bases, and 5 bases lay between the germline ends. The CDR3 bases are TGTGCCAGCAGTCTCCAAGATACGCAGTATTTT. This sequence encodes CASSLQDTQYF.

This clonotype came up many times. The J gene is TRBJ2-7, the V gene TRBV5-5; TRBD2 might be the D (6 bases). The CDR3 is 14 residues long. The V end was cut by 1 base, the J end by 7 bases, with 15 bases between. Germline V gene lookup returns CDR1 SGHKS and CDR2 YYEKEE (reference sequence). This chain's CDR3 is CASSLKGLGREQYF. The CDR3 coding sequence is TGTGCCAGCAGCTTGAAGGGACTCGGTCGGGAGCAGTACTTC.

The chain has TRBV7-9 and TRBJ1-4; TRBD1 matches 9 bases. Germline V gene data show CDR1 as SEHNR and CDR2 as FQNEAQ (reference sequence). Trimming at V came to 3 bases and at J to 7 bases, leaving 6 bases not matched to a gene. CDR3 size: 15 residues. CDR3: CASSFPGQGVEKLFF. In DNA, the CDR3 is TGTGCCAGCAGCTTCCCGGGACAGGGAGTTGAAAAACTGTTTTTT.

This clonotype was picked up a small number of times. The chain recombines TRBV7-8 with TRBJ1-3; D gene ambiguous. V lost 5 bases, J lost 4 bases, and 12 bases lay in between. This CDR3 has 14 amino acids. Per germline, CDR1 SGHVS and CDR2 FQNEAQ. This CDR3 reads CASSRLGRGNTIYF. CDR3 bases: TGTGCCAGCAGCCGCCTGGGCAGAGGAAACACCATATATTTT.

The chain couples TRBV4-1 to TRBJ2-1; tentative D call: TRBD2 (5 bases). The V gene's germline CDR1 is MGHRA and CDR2 YSYEKL. Trimming pared 2 bases from V and 8 bases from J, leaving 16 bases between. There are 15 residues in the CDR3. The DNA of the CDR3 is TGCGCCAGCAGCCAACAAGAGAGGGCTTTGGATGAGCAGTTCTTC. This codes for CASSQQERALDEQFF.

This clonotype has a handful of counts. The chain carries TRBV4-2 and TRBJ2-5; no firm D call. The V gene's germline CDR1 is LGHNA and CDR2 YNFKEQ. Trimming removed 3 bases from V and 1 base from J, with 12 bases in between. The CDR3 contains 15 residues. The CDR3 here is CASSQGPAAQETQYF. CDR3 in DNA: TGTGCCAGCAGCCAGGGCCCTGCAGCCCAAGAGACCCAGTACTTC.

This clonotype has ten or more counts. The chain joins TRBV5-1 to TRBJ2-1; TRBD2 matches 8 bases. From germline, CDR1 is SGHRS and CDR2 YFSETQ. The V gene end was trimmed by 0 bases and the J gene end by 3 bases; junction bases not matched to a gene: 5. The CDR3 is made up of 16 amino acids. Written as DNA, the CDR3 is TGCGCCAGCAGCTTGGAGGCGGGAGGAGTCTACAATGAGCAGTTCTTC. It specifies CASSLEAGGVYNEQFF.

The chain joins TRBV6-2 or TRBV6-3 to TRBJ2-3; D remains ambiguous. The V end was cut by 7 bases, the J end by 0 bases, with 8 bases between. Per the germline V gene, CDR1 is MNHEY and CDR2 is SVGEGT. The CDR3 runs 13 residues. The CDR3 reads CASKMGSTDTQYF. CDR3 sequence (DNA): TGTGCCAGCAAAATGGGGAGCACAGATACGCAGTATTTT.

This chain links TRBV2 with TRBJ1-6; D is unclear. Trimming took 6 bases from V and 7 from J, leaving 19 bases between them. The CDR3 totals 16 residues. Per germline, CDR1 SNHLY and CDR2 FYNNEI. Written as DNA, the CDR3 is TGTGCCAGCAGGGTACAGTCAGGCGGTCGGAATTCACCCCTCCACTTT. It encodes CASRVQSGGRNSPLHF.

This clonotype was detected a few times. The rearrangement links TRBV18 to TRBJ2-7; no clear D. The V end was cut by 6 bases, the J end by 3 bases, with 12 bases between. Germline V lookup: CDR1 KGHSH, CDR2 LQKENI. The CDR3 sequence is 13 residues long. CDR3 loop: CASSGRTDYEQYF. Written as DNA, the CDR3 is TGTGCCAGCTCGGGAAGGACGGACTACGAGCAGTACTTC.

The gene calls are TRBV6-1 and TRBJ2-2, with D possibly matching TRBD2 (5 bases). The CDR3 is made up of 15 amino acids. V was cut by 0 bases and J by 5 bases, with 10 bases left in between. Germline CDR1 reads MNHNS; CDR2 reads SASEGT. The CDR3 here is CASSEARAATGELFF. CDR3 coding DNA: TGTGCCAGCAGTGAAGCGCGGGCAGCTACCGGGGAGCTGTTTTTT.

This clonotype came up a few times. This rearrangement joins TRBV5-1 to TRBJ1-1; weak D call: TRBD1 (5 bases). Germline V gene lookup returns CDR1 SGHRS and CDR2 YFSETQ. Trimming shortened V by 4 bases and J by 0 bases, and 13 bases separated the two germline ends. The length of the CDR3 is 15 residues. In DNA form, the CDR3 reads TGCGCCAGCAGCGACCCGGGACGGATGAACACTGAAGCTTTCTTT. Translation: CASSDPGRMNTEAFF.

The chain employs TRBV5-5 and TRBJ2-1, with 7 bases aligning to TRBD2. This CDR3 comprises 15 residues. CDR1 and CDR2 from the germline V gene are SGHKS and YYEKEE (reference sequence). Trimming cost V 8 bases and J 1 base; bases outside gene matches: 9. CDR3 DNA: TGTGCCAGTCTTCGGGGGAGGGTTTCCTACAATGAGCAGTTCTTC. The encoded protein is CASLRGRVSYNEQFF.

This clonotype was seen at least ten times. The rearrangement links TRBV6-1 to TRBJ2-1, with D possibly being TRBD1 (5 bases). The V gene's germline CDR1 is MNHNS and CDR2 SASEGT. V lost 4 bases, J lost 10 bases, and 14 bases lay in between. This CDR3 has 13 residues. The CDR3 is CASSGEPGYEQFF. The CDR3 region has the DNA TGTGCCAGCAGTGGAGAGCCAGGGTACGAGCAGTTCTTC.

This clonotype was observed a few times. The chain recombines TRBV2 with TRBJ2-3, with D unresolved. The V gene's germline CDR1 is SNHLY and CDR2 FYNNEI. The CDR3 is 14 residues long. Trimming took 6 bases from V and 4 from J, leaving 14 bases between them. The CDR3 sequence is CASRISRAADTQYF. The CDR3 bases are TGTGCCAGCAGAATTTCACGGGCGGCAGATACGCAGTATTTT.